This TCR beta chain derives from a study of cytomegalovirus exposure and HLA in healthy donors. The study ran its PCR with 60 Vbeta and 13 Jbeta primers. The assay was immunoSEQ multiplex PCR, and TCRdb's table has in-frame clones only and misses some. Among about 180,000 clones listed, around three quarters were seen once. Sequenced: PBMCs. This TCR came from a woman in her 30s in good health and CMV-seronegative.

CDR3 region: CASSPRTGSYEQYF. The CDR3 nucleotides read TGTGCCAGCAGCCCGCGGACAGGTAGCTACGAGCAGTACTTC. The chain links TRBV7-9 to TRBJ2-5; 7 nucleotides align to TRBD1. The J call could be wrong; TRBJ2-7 is a better fit for the DNA end. CDR1 is SEHNR and CDR2 is FQNEAQ in the germline V gene (reference sequence). This CDR3 comprises 14 residues.